This T cell receptor (beta chain) was profiled in a study of beta chain features in type 1 diabetes. Broader study findings: Across all four CD4+ subsets, people with type 1 diabetes showed modestly shorter TCRB CDR3s. Resolution of whether HLA type affects TCRB rearrangement was not achieved here.

Using CD45RO/CCR7/CD25/CD127/CD95/CD27, CD4+ naive, central memory, regulatory and stem cell-like memory cells were sorted. A note on this clone: Its specificity is unknown.

Expressed TCRB transcripts got sequenced, as all isolated RNA was reverse transcribed. TCRdb's table, derived via immunoSEQ multiplex PCR, lists solely in-frame clones and lacks some. The sample lists 500,000 to 850,000 clones; over 12% were seen once. Germline V gene lookup returns CDR1 LNHNV and CDR2 YYDKDF (reference sequence). The ends were cut back, 0 bases at V and 2 bases at J, with 5 bases in the middle. This CDR3 comprises 14 residues. Source material: naive CD4+ T cells from blood. This receptor was identified in a man between 18 and 35 years old with type 1 diabetes. This chain uses TRBV15 with TRBJ2-1; D gene ambiguous. The CDR3 region is CATSRDGAYNEQFF. The CDR3 bases are TGTGCCACCAGCAGAGATGGGGCCTACAATGAGCAGTTCTTC.